This T cell receptor beta chain was identified in a study of naive and memory T cell subsets. Study-level findings and limits: Expression changes during T cell differentiation may affect RNA-based TCR counts. Over 85% of naive TCR sequences appeared only once, unlike memory subsets. From naive to CM, EM and EMRA, diversity decreased and Gini increased. Possibly reflecting memory cells re-expressing CD45RA, a few larger clonotypes occurred in naive repertoires, especially CD8.

Notes on this clonotype: What it recognizes is unknown.

There are 14 residues in the CDR3. Trimming shortened V by 4 bases and J by 5 bases, and 16 bases separated the two germline ends. CDR1 is SGHDT, CDR2 YYEEEE, per germline. The beta constant-region primer was an equimolar mix of two oligonucleotides covering TRBC1 and TRBC2. Nested alpha and beta constant-region primers with the SP2 primer drove four PCR rounds on ligated cDNA. TCRdb re-called the UMI-ligation and nested PCR reads with MiXCR, one entry per CDR3 protein. The profile shows about 90,000 distinct CDR3 sequences, around 10% of them singletons. After CD4 positive bead selection, the CD4-negative fraction gave CD8 T cells.

The clonotype comes from a human donor in good health. The chain has TRBV5-6 and TRBJ2-7, with D perhaps being TRBD1 or TRBD2 (5 bases each). Specimen: naive CD4+ T cells from blood. In nucleotides, the CDR3 is TGTGCCAGCAGCCCGAGGGGCCGTTACCACGAGCAGTACTTC. This gives the protein CASSPRGRYHEQYF. Using reference TRBV5-6 and TRBJ2-7 for the parts outside the CDR3, the full variable domain is DAGVTQSPTHLIKTRGQQVTLRCSPKSGHDTVSWYQQALGQGPQFIFQYYEEEERQRGNFPDRFSGHQFPNYSSELNVNALLLGDSALYLCASSPRGRYHEQYFGPGTRLTVT.